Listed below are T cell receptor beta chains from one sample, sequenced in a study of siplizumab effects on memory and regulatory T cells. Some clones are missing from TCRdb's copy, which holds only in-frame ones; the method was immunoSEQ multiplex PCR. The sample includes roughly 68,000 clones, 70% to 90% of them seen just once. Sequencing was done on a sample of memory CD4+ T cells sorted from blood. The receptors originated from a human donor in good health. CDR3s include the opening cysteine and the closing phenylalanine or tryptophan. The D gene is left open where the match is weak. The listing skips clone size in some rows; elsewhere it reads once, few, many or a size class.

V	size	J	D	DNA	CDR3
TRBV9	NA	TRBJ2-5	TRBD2	TGTGCCAGCAGCGTAGCGGATGGACTAGCGGGAGAGACCCAGTACTTC	CASSVADGLAGETQYF
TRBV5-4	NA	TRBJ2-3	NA	TGTGCCAGCAGCGAGGGGGGGGCAACAGATACGCAGTATTTT	CASSEGGATDTQYF
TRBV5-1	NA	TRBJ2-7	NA	TGCGCCAGCAGCTTGGAAGTGGATCCGTACTTC	CASSLEVDPYF
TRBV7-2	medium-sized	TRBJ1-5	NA	TGTGCCAGCAGCTTAGTTGGAAATAGCAATCAGCCCCAGCATTTT	CASSLVGNSNQPQHF
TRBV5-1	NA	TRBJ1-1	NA	TGCGCCAGCAGCTCACAGGCCAGCCCAAGGGGGGCTGAAGCTTTCTTT	CASSSQASPRGAEAFF
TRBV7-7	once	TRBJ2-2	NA	TGTGCTAGTGGCAGGAACACCGGGGAGCTGTTTTTT	CASGRNTGELFF
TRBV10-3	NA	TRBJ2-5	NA	TGTGCCATTTCCTCAGGGGCCGAGACCCAGTACTTC	CAISSGAETQYF
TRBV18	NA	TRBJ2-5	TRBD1	TGTGCCAGCTCATCTAGGAAGGACAGGCAGGAGACCCAGTACTTC	CASSSRKDRQETQYF
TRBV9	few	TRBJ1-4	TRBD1	TGTGCCAGCAGCCTAGGAGGGGGCCGAGAAAAACTGTTTTTT	CASSLGGGREKLFF
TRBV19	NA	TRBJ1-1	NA	TGTGCCAGTAGTATAGTGACAGACAACACTGAAGCTTTCTTT	CASSIVTDNTEAFF
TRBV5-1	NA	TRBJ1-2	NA	TGCGCCAGCACGGGGACAAAGCTTACGGATGGCTACACCTTC	CASTGTKLTDGYTF
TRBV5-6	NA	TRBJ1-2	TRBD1	TGTGCCAGCAGCTTGAAGGGGGCGGACTATGGCTACACCTTC	CASSLKGADYGYTF
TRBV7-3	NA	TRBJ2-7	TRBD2	TGTGCCAGCAGCTTGATGGCGGGAGTAAACCACGAGCAGTACTTC	CASSLMAGVNHEQYF
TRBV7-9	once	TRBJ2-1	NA	TGTGCCATTGTGGGCAATGAGCAGTTCTTC	CAIVGNEQFF
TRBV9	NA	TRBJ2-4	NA	TGTGCCAGCAGCGTAGGGGTGCGGGACATTCAGTACTTC	CASSVGVRDIQYF
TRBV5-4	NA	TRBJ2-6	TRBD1	TGTGCCAGCAGCTTACGGGGACAGGGGGCAACTGGGGCCAACGTCCTGACTTTC	CASSLRGQGATGANVLTF
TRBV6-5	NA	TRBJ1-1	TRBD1	TGTGCCAGCAGCCGCACAGGGGCTCGTCCTGAAGCTTTCTTT	CASSRTGARPEAFF
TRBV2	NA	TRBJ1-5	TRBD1	TGTGCCAGCAGTGTCCGCCGGGACAGGTTAAATCAGCCCCAGCATTTT	CASSVRRDRLNQPQHF
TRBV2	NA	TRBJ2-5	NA	TGTGCCAGCGCTCCGGCGGGTCGGGAGACCCAGTACTTC	CASAPAGRETQYF
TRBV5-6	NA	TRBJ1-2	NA	TGTGCCAGCAGCTTGTCGAGGGGCGGGACCAGGGCTAATTACGGCTACACCTTC	CASSLSRGGTRANYGYTF